These 9 T cell receptor beta chains share one sample of origin, sequenced in a study of TIL therapy for anti-PD-1-resistant metastatic lung cancer. Sequencing used immunoSEQ v3. Some clones are missing from TCRdb's copy, which holds only in-frame ones; the method was immunoSEQ multiplex PCR. The repertoire consists of about 36,000 clones, with more than 60% occurring once and the leading ten covering 4.5% to 6%. Time point specified: pre-treatment sample, taken before nivolumab and TIL therapy. Sequencing was performed on blood, taken at baseline. The receptors derive from a person aged 25 to 80 with non-small cell lung cancer.

This clone was recorded only once. V usage is TRBV7-2 and J usage is TRBJ2-3, with 12 nucleotides matching TRBD2. This CDR3 spans 15 amino acids. V shed 5 bases, J shed 4 bases, and the junction held 4 bases outside the gene matches. In germline, CDR1 is SGHTA, CDR2 FQGNSA. The CDR3: CASSILAGGADTQYF. CDR3 in DNA: TGTGCCAGCAGCATACTAGCGGGGGGAGCAGATACGCAGTATTTT.

The rearrangement links TRBV30 to TRBJ2-3; D is undetermined. Per the germline V gene, CDR1 is GTSNPN and CDR2 is SVGIG (reference sequence). This CDR3 contains 12 residues. CDR3 sequence reads: CGLDRGTDTQYF. The CDR3 DNA is TGTGGTTTGGATCGGGGCACAGATACGCAGTATTTT.

This chain joins TRBV19 and TRBJ2-2; the D is unclear. The length of the CDR3 is 13 residues. Germline loops: CDR1 LNHDA, CDR2 SQIVND (reference sequence). Trimming removed 5 bases from V and 7 bases from J, with 11 bases in between. CDR3 DNA: TGTGCCAGTAGTTATGGGCAAGGCGGGGAGCTGTTTTTT. It translates to CASSYGQGGELFF.

This clone turned up a few times. J is TRBJ2-2 and V is TRBV9, with 8 bases identical to TRBD2. The germline gives CDR1 SGDLS, CDR2 YYNGEE. V lost 1 base to trimming and J lost 8 bases; unmatched junction nucleotides: 10. This CDR3 is built from 16 residues. CDR3 region: CASSVTRGAVLGELFF. For the CDR3, the DNA is TGTGCCAGCAGCGTAACGCGGGGGGCAGTCCTGGGGGAGCTGTTTTTT.

The chain has TRBV9 and TRBJ1-2; D might be TRBD1 (6 bases). This CDR3 is 15 amino acids long. Trimming stripped 3 bases from V and 0 bases from J, with 12 bases between. CDR1 is SGDLS and CDR2 is YYNGEE in the germline V gene. The CDR3 coding sequence is TGTGCCAGCAGCGCTCCACAGGGTGCTAACTATGGCTACACCTTC. Protein: CASSAPQGANYGYTF. Complete variable domain (other parts from reference TRBV9 and TRBJ1-2): DSGVTQTPKHLITATGQRVTLRCSPRSGDLSVYWYQQSLDQGLQFLIQYYNGEERAKGNILERFSAQQFPDLHSELNLSSLELGDSALYFCASSAPQGANYGYTFGSGTRLTVV.

The CDR3 DNA follows: TGTGCCAGTAGTATAACTCAGCGCCAAGAGACCCAGTACTTC. Its translation is CASSITQRQETQYF. The V and J genes are TRBV19 and TRBJ2-5, with D unresolved. The germline gives CDR1 LNHDA, CDR2 SQIVND (reference sequence). The CDR3 is 14 amino acids. Trimming cost V 2 bases and J 1 base, with 8 bases left between them.

The chain joins TRBV4-3 to TRBJ2-7; no clear D. V lost 0 bases to trimming and J lost 5 bases, with 29 bases between them. The CDR3 covers 20 residues. The germline V gene has CDR1 LGHNA and CDR2 YSLEER. As DNA, the CDR3 is TGCGCCAGCAGCCAAGACTATGCCATCTCCGGAAGGCGCCTTTGGGACGAGCAGTACTTC. It translates to CASSQDYAISGRRLWDEQYF.

This clone has only a few counts. V usage is TRBV28 and J usage is TRBJ2-3, with D maybe TRBD2 (5 bases). The CDR3 extends over 15 amino acids. Germline values: CDR1 MDHEN, CDR2 SYDVKM. V was trimmed by 5 bases and J by 2 bases, leaving 14 bases between them. CDR3 coding DNA: TGTGCCAGCAGTCCGCCTAGCAGACACACAGATACGCAGTATTTT. Its protein product is CASSPPSRHTDTQYF.

The chain carries TRBV2 and TRBJ2-1; TRBD1 matches at 7 bases. The CDR3 sequence is 14 residues long. CDR1 is SNHLY and CDR2 is FYNNEI in the germline V gene. With V trimmed by 4 bases and J by 6 bases, 6 bases remained unmatched. CDR3 sequence reads: CASSATGRVNEQFF. CDR3 DNA: TGTGCCAGCAGTGCGACAGGGAGAGTCAATGAGCAGTTCTTC.